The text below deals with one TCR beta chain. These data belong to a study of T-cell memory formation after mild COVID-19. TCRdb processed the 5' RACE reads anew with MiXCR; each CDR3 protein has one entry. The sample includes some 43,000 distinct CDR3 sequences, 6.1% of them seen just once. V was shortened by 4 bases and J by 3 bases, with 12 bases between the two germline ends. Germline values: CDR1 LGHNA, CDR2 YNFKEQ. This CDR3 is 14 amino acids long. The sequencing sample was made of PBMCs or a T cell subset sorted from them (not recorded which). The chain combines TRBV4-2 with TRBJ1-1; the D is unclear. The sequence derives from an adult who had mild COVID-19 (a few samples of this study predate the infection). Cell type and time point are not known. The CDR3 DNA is TGTGCCAGCAGCCGCGGCGGTGGGGACACTGAAGCTTTCTTT. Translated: CASSRGGGDTEAFF.